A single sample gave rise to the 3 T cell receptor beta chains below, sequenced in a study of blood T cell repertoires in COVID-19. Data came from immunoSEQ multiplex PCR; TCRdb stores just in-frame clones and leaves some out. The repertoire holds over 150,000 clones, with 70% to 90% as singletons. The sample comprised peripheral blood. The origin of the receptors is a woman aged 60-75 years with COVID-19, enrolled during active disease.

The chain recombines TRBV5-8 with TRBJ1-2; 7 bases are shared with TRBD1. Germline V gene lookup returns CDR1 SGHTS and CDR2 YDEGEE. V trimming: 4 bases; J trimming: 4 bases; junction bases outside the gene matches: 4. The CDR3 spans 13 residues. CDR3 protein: CASSPDRVYGYTF. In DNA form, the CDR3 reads TGTGCCAGCAGCCCTGACAGGGTCTATGGCTACACCTTC.

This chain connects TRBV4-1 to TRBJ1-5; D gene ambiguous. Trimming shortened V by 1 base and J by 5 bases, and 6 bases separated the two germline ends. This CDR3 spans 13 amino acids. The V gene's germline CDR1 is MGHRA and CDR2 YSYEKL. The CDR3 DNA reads TGCGCCAGCAGCCAAGTCGGGGATCAGCCCCAGCATTTT. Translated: CASSQVGDQPQHF.

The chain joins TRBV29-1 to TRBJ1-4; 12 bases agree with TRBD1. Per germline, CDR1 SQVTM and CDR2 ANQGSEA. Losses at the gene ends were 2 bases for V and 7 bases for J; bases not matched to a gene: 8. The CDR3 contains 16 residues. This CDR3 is CSVEWVGQGAPEKLFF. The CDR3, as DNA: TGCAGCGTTGAATGGGTGGGACAGGGGGCGCCTGAAAAACTGTTTTTT.